The 10 T cell receptor beta chains below come from one sample, sequenced in a study of control samples from healthy donors and cancer patients. The data were produced by immunoSEQ multiplex PCR, yet TCRdb's version contains in-frame clones alone and is incomplete. The sample carries about 73,000 clones, over 85% recorded once. The material sequenced was PBMCs. The receptors here all came from a man in his fifties or sixties with lung cancer.

The V gene is TRBV27, the J gene TRBJ1-2, with D possibly TRBD1 on 5 matching bases. The CDR3 has 14 amino acids. The V gene's germline CDR1 is MNHEY and CDR2 SMNVEV (reference sequence). V was cut by 2 bases and J by 3 bases, with 10 bases left in between. CDR3 nucleotides: TGTGCCAGCAGTTTAGGGGGGACCGACTATGGCTACACCTTC. Translating gives CASSLGGTDYGYTF.

CDR3 region: CASSLGLGEQYF. CDR3 nucleotide sequence: TGTGCCAGCAGCTTAGGGCTCGGCGAGCAGTACTTC. The chain combines TRBV11-3 with TRBJ2-7; D call uncertain. Germline CDR1 reads SGHNT; CDR2 reads YENEEA. Deletions cut 1 base from V and 6 bases from J, with 7 bases between. There are 12 residues in the CDR3.

The chain combines TRBV7-7 with TRBJ1-3; D might be TRBD1 (6 bases). Trimming removed 8 bases from V and 0 bases from J, with 11 bases in between. Germline V gene data show CDR1 as SSHAT and CDR2 as FNYEAQ (reference sequence). This CDR3 contains 14 residues. As DNA, the CDR3 is TGTGCCAGCTCAGGGGCTACCTCTGGAAACACCATATATTTT. Protein sequence: CASSGATSGNTIYF.

The genes are TRBV6-1 and TRBJ1-2; no firm D call. This CDR3 is 12 amino acids long. The germline V gene has CDR1 MNHNS and CDR2 SASEGT. V was trimmed by 1 base and J by 8 bases, leaving 8 bases between them. The CDR3 protein is CASSEVSGGYTF. CDR3 sequence (DNA): TGTGCCAGCAGTGAAGTCTCCGGCGGCTACACCTTC.

The chain couples TRBV7-6 to TRBJ2-5; 8 bases agree with TRBD1. This CDR3 spans 15 amino acids. The J segment lost 5 bases and the V segment lost 1 base, leaving 6 bases of the junction unmatched. Germline CDR1 and CDR2: SGHVS and FNYEAQ. The CDR3: CASSLGVGQGETQYF. The CDR3 DNA follows: TGTGCCAGCAGCTTAGGTGTAGGACAGGGTGAGACCCAGTACTTC.

The chain joins TRBV7-2 to TRBJ2-1, with 7 bases that match TRBD2. There are 13 residues in the CDR3. In germline, CDR1 is SGHTA, CDR2 FQGNSA. V was clipped by 3 bases and J by 10 bases; unmatched bases: 6. CDR3 DNA: TGTGCCAGCAGCTTCTCTCGAGCGGGAGAGCAGTTCTTC. Translation gives CASSFSRAGEQFF.

CDR3 loop: CASSGTDLYNEQFF. DNA of the CDR3: TGCGCCAGCAGTGGTACGGATCTCTACAATGAGCAGTTCTTC. The gene calls are TRBV10-2 and TRBJ2-1; no reliable D call. Trimming left V 4 bases short and J 3 bases short, with 10 bases between. Germline CDR1 and CDR2: WSHSY and SAAADI. The CDR3 has 14 amino acids.

The rearrangement joins TRBV27 to TRBJ1-1, with D possibly being TRBD1 (5 bases). This CDR3 is 14 amino acids long. Germline V gene lookup returns CDR1 MNHEY and CDR2 SMNVEV (reference sequence). Trimming cost V 4 bases and J 1 base, with 10 bases left between them. The CDR3 sequence: CASSSLGANTEAFF. CDR3 DNA sequence: TGTGCCAGCAGTTCCCTCGGGGCGAACACTGAAGCTTTCTTT.

As for this clone: Other DNA sequences of this sample code for an identical CDR3. The chain is built from TRBV30 and TRBJ1-1; no definite D call. Germline V gene data show CDR1 as GTSNPN and CDR2 as SVGIG (reference sequence). The CDR3 covers 13 residues. With 0 bases removed from V and 1 base from J, the gap between germline ends came to 6 bases. The CDR3 is CAWSVSPNTEAFF. DNA of the CDR3: TGTGCCTGGAGTGTATCCCCGAACACTGAAGCTTTCTTT.

This clone was detected only once. The rearrangement joins TRBV6-1 to TRBJ1-5; D not certain. The germline V and J ends were trimmed by 2 bases and 5 bases, with 13 bases remaining between them. The germline gives CDR1 MNHNS, CDR2 SASEGT. CDR3 length equals 15 residues. DNA of the CDR3: TGTGCCAGCAGTGAACGGGTAGGGAGCGATCAGCCCCAGCATTTT. Amino acid sequence: CASSERVGSDQPQHF.